The next 16 T cell receptor beta chains were all read from a single sample in a study of blood T cell repertoires in COVID-19. Method: immunoSEQ multiplex PCR; TCRdb's copy keeps in-frame clones and lacks some. The data show about 120,000 clones, roughly four fifths seen once. The sample comprised peripheral blood. The receptor source for this set is a man aged 60 to 69 with acute or convalescent COVID-19.

This chain links TRBV2 with TRBJ1-1, with 7 bases lining up with TRBD1. Unmatched junction bases numbered 5, after V lost 6 bases and J lost 1 base. Per the germline V gene, CDR1 is SNHLY and CDR2 is FYNNEI. The CDR3 spans 14 residues. The CDR3 spells CASRTTGTNTEAFF. Written as DNA, the CDR3 is TGTGCCAGCAGGACGACAGGGACGAACACTGAAGCTTTCTTT.

The rearrangement uses TRBV19 and TRBJ2-3; TRBD2 matches 7 bases. CDR3 length: 15 amino acids. The germline gives CDR1 LNHDA, CDR2 SQIVND (reference sequence). V was pared by 2 bases and J by 6 bases, with 8 bases of the junction left unmatched. The chain's CDR3 is CASSITGGFADTQYF. CDR3 nucleotide sequence: TGTGCCAGTAGTATAACGGGAGGATTTGCCGATACGCAGTATTTT.

The chain has TRBV28 and TRBJ1-2; 9 bases are a match to TRBD1. CDR1 is MDHEN, CDR2 SYDVKM, per germline. With V trimmed by 5 bases and J by 3 bases, 4 bases remained unmatched. This CDR3 contains 14 residues. The CDR3 here is CASSTGTGHYGYTF. The CDR3 nucleotides are TGTGCCAGCAGTACCGGGACAGGGCACTATGGCTACACCTTC.

This clone was counted only a few times. The rearrangement links TRBV19 to TRBJ2-7; no clear D gene. V was trimmed by 1 base and J by 7 bases, leaving 11 bases between them. The length of the CDR3 is 13 residues. Germline V gives CDR1 LNHDA, CDR2 SQIVND (reference sequence). The CDR3 region is CASSIALYREQYF. CDR3 bases: TGTGCCAGTAGTATAGCCCTTTACCGGGAGCAGTACTTC.

The genes are TRBV24-1 and TRBJ2-1; 8 nucleotides agree with TRBD1. V shed 4 bases and J 4 bases; nucleotides not matched to a gene: 8. The CDR3 contains 16 residues. Germline V gene lookup returns CDR1 KGHDR and CDR2 SFDVKD. Here the CDR3 DNA reads TGTGCCACCAGTGACCGGACAGGGAACCCATACAATGAGCAGTTCTTC. Encoded protein: CATSDRTGNPYNEQFF.

The CDR3 spells CASSEGLGEAFF. CDR3 in DNA: TGTGCCAGCAGTGAGGGCCTTGGGGAAGCTTTCTTT. The V and J genes are TRBV6-1 and TRBJ1-1; D remains ambiguous. Trimming left V 3 bases short and J 8 bases short, with 10 bases between. CDR1 MNHNS and CDR2 SASEGT come from the germline V gene. CDR3 size: 12 residues.

The rearrangement joins TRBV5-4 to TRBJ2-7, with 7 nucleotides matching TRBD1. V shed 4 bases, J shed 0 bases, and the junction held 4 bases outside the gene matches. The germline V gene encodes CDR1 SGHNT and CDR2 YYREEE (reference sequence). This CDR3 contains 14 residues. CDR3 coding DNA: TGTGCCAGCAGCATACAGGGGACCTCCTACGAGCAGTACTTC. Translated, it gives CASSIQGTSYEQYF.

The chain uses TRBV19 and TRBJ1-2; 7 bases match TRBD1. The germline CDR1 and CDR2 sequences are LNHDA and SQIVND (reference sequence). This CDR3 region has 14 residues. V dropped 3 bases and J dropped 5; count of bases not matched to a gene: 6. CDR3 sequence (DNA): TGTGCCAGTAGTATTGGGGACAGAGAATATGGCTACACCTTC. Protein: CASSIGDREYGYTF.

The V call is TRBV5-6, the J call TRBJ1-1; no clear D. Germline-derived CDR1 and CDR2 are SGHDT and YYEEEE. V lost 3 bases and J lost 3, with 9 bases in between. The CDR3 consists of 13 residues. CDR3 nucleotides: TGTGCCAGCAGCTCCCTCCTATACACTGAAGCTTTCTTT. It encodes CASSSLLYTEAFF.

The chain is built from TRBV6-5 and TRBJ2-7, with D unclear. Per the germline V gene, CDR1 is MNHEY and CDR2 is SVGAGI. Trimming cost V 5 bases and J 1 base, with 9 bases left between them. The CDR3 spans 13 residues. The CDR3 spells CASSPRSSYEQYF. The CDR3 DNA reads as TGTGCCAGCAGTCCCAGATCATCCTACGAGCAGTACTTC.

The chain combines TRBV5-6 with TRBJ1-3; perhaps TRBD1 as D (6 bases). V was trimmed by 1 base and J by 0 bases, leaving 11 bases between them. This CDR3 region has 16 residues. CDR1 is SGHDT, CDR2 YYEEEE, per germline. The CDR3 DNA sequence: TGTGCCAGCAGCTTGACTGGACAGACCTCTGGAAACACCATATATTTT. This encodes CASSLTGQTSGNTIYF.

This clone was counted only a few times. J is TRBJ1-1 and V is TRBV7-8; no reliable D call. V was cut by 3 bases and J by 0 bases, with 8 bases left in between. Per the germline V gene, CDR1 is SGHVS and CDR2 is FQNEAQ. CDR3 length equals 14 residues. The CDR3 DNA reads TGTGCCAGCAGCTTGACACACTTGAACACTGAAGCTTTCTTT. This sequence encodes CASSLTHLNTEAFF.

This clone has only one observation. The chain combines TRBV25-1 with TRBJ2-3; 7 bases map to TRBD2. The germline CDR1 and CDR2 sequences are MGHDK and SYGVNS. The CDR3 runs to 16 residues. With 1 base clipped from V and 4 bases from J, the junction kept 8 bases outside the gene matches. The CDR3 sequence is CASSESRLAVADTQYF. The CDR3, as DNA: TGTGCCAGCAGTGAATCCCGGCTAGCGGTGGCAGATACGCAGTATTTT. The full variable domain, rest sourced from reference TRBV25-1 and TRBJ2-3, is EADIYQTPRYLVIGTGKKITLECSQTMGHDKMYWYQQDPGMELHLIHYSYGVNSTEKGDLSSESTVSRIRTEHFPLTLESARPSHTSQYLCASSESRLAVADTQYFGPGTRLTVL.

The rearrangement joins TRBV19 to TRBJ1-5, with 7 bases matching TRBD1. The V and J ends lost 8 bases and 6 bases, in that order; junction bases with no gene match: 16. The CDR3 runs to 16 residues. Per the germline V gene, CDR1 is LNHDA and CDR2 is SQIVND (reference sequence). As DNA, the CDR3 is TGTGCCAGTCATCCTGCCTTCTGGACAGGTTTTCAGCCCCAGCATTTT. The encoded protein is CASHPAFWTGFQPQHF.

This clone was picked up many times. The V and J genes are TRBV9 and TRBJ2-2, with 11 bases lining up with TRBD1. The CDR3 is 17 amino acids. Trimming removed 3 bases from V and 3 bases from J; junction bases left unmatched: 7. Germline values: CDR1 SGDLS, CDR2 YYNGEE. CDR3 sequence reads: CASSAGTGGLDTGELFF. The CDR3 DNA sequence: TGTGCCAGCAGCGCCGGGACAGGGGGACTAGACACCGGGGAGCTGTTTTTT.

About this clone itself: One end of the junction does not line up with germline, which may come from a read error. This chain links TRBV6-5 with TRBJ1-6; D is unresolved. CDR1 MNHEY and CDR2 SVGAGI come from the germline V gene. The CDR3 covers 15 residues. CDR3 region: CASNYKGAGNSPLHF. The CDR3 DNA reads as TGTGCCAGCAATTACAAGGGAGCGGGTAATTCACCCCTCCACTTT.